The 25 T cell receptor beta chains listed next were all sequenced from one sample in a study of immune evolution from preneoplasia to lung adenocarcinoma listed by TCRdb under 2021. Library prep was done by the immunoSEQ multiplex PCR assay. The immuneACCESS repertoire file appears here via TCRdb, limited to in-frame rearrangements. These files lack a portion of the clones; in checked studies, under half of the deficit traces to unresolved V genes, and the cause of the others is not known. A total of 35,000 to 40,000 clones appear in this sample, about 74% of them only once. Around 6.1% of the sample is held by the ten biggest clonotypes. Input material: FFPE invasive lung adenocarcinoma tissue. Read against the paper, the sample's cell subset or site label means: frankly invasive lung adenocarcinoma (ADC). These receptors were collected from a person aged 55-75 years with lung adenocarcinoma.

The rearrangement joins TRBV28 to TRBJ2-3, with D possibly called TRBD1 or TRBD2 (5 bases each). The CDR3 spans 15 residues. V lost 3 bases and J 2 bases, leaving 12 bases between the germline ends. The V gene's germline CDR1 is MDHEN and CDR2 SYDVKM. The CDR3 protein is CASSLRQGDTDTQYF. CDR3 nucleotides: TGTGCCAGCAGTTTGCGGCAGGGAGACACAGATACGCAGTATTTT.

V gene TRBV30 combines with J gene TRBJ2-2; possibly TRBD1 for D (6 bases). V lost 0 bases and J 8 bases, leaving 19 bases between the germline ends. This CDR3 spans 16 amino acids. Germline values: CDR1 GTSNPN, CDR2 SVGIG (reference sequence). The CDR3 sequence is CAWSVLGGPNGGELFF. In nucleotides, the CDR3 is TGTGCCTGGAGTGTACTTGGGGGCCCCAACGGGGGGGAGCTGTTTTTT.

The chain is built from TRBV4-1 and TRBJ2-6, with 9 bases lining up with TRBD1. The CDR3 has 19 amino acids. Trimming took 2 bases from V and 1 from J; bases not matched to a gene: 9. CDR1 MGHRA and CDR2 YSYEKL come from the germline V gene. CDR3 protein: CASSQHPAGTGSGANVLTF. The CDR3, as DNA: TGCGCCAGCAGCCAACATCCTGCCGGGACAGGGTCTGGGGCCAACGTCCTGACTTTC.

Of note for this clone: A much larger clone lies a single base off, so this may be a read error. V gene TRBV9 combines with J gene TRBJ2-6, with 10 bases lining up with TRBD1. CDR1 is SGDLS and CDR2 is YYNGEE in the germline V gene. This CDR3 region has 17 residues. The CDR3 spells CASSGDRGFSGANILTF. The DNA of the CDR3 is TGTGCCAGCAGCGGGGACAGGGGTTTCTCTGGGGCCAACATCCTGACTTTC.

This sequence joins TRBV4-2 and TRBJ2-4, with 12 nucleotides matching TRBD2. Germline-derived CDR1 and CDR2 are LGHNA and YNFKEQ. J was trimmed by 1 base and V by 4 bases; bases with no gene match: 8. The CDR3 has 18 residues. The CDR3 nucleotides are TGTGCCAGCAGCCTTCGACTAGCGGGAGCTCCCGCCAAAAACATTCAGTACTTC. Protein product: CASSLRLAGAPAKNIQYF.

V usage is TRBV29-1 and J usage is TRBJ2-1; unclear D gene. The CDR3 contains 13 residues. V dropped 2 bases and J dropped 0 bases, with 5 bases sitting between them. Germline loops: CDR1 SQVTM, CDR2 ANQGSEA. CDR3 bases: TGCAGCGTTGAACGATACTCCTACAATGAGCAGTTCTTC. It yields the protein CSVERYSYNEQFF.

In nucleotides, the CDR3 is TGTGCCAGCAGCTTCTCCAGGGGGCAATATGGCTACACCTTC. This codes for CASSFSRGQYGYTF. This sequence joins TRBV7-9 and TRBJ1-2; 8 nucleotides line up with TRBD1. Germline trimming cut 3 bases from V and 5 bases from J; bases unmatched to any gene: 5. Germline V gene data show CDR1 as SEHNR and CDR2 as FQNEAQ (reference sequence). CDR3 length: 14 amino acids.

The chain joins TRBV19 to TRBJ1-5; D gene unclear. Germline CDR1 reads LNHDA; CDR2 reads SQIVND (reference sequence). Trimming cost V 5 bases and J 4 bases, with 12 bases left between them. The CDR3 loop spans 14 amino acids. The CDR3 nucleotides are TGTGCCAGTAGTCCCCGGACGGAAAATCAGCCCCAGCATTTT. Translation: CASSPRTENQPQHF.

A single count supports this clone. The J gene is TRBJ2-2, the V gene TRBV7-9; possible D gene TRBD2, 5 bases. The CDR3 is 15 amino acids. Per the germline V gene, CDR1 is SEHNR and CDR2 is FQNEAQ (reference sequence). Trimming shortened V by 5 bases and J by 7 bases, and 17 bases separated the two germline ends. The CDR3 DNA reads TGTGCCAGCAGCCCCCCCCGGGGTAGTGGCGGGGAGCTGTTTTTT. This encodes CASSPPRGSGGELFF. The full variable domain, its missing parts supplied by reference TRBV7-9 and TRBJ2-2, is DTGVSQNPRHKITKRGQNVTFRCDPISEHNRLYWYRQTLGQGPEFLTYFQNEAQLEKSRLLSDRFSAERPKGSFSTLEIQRTEQGDSAMYLCASSPPRGSGGELFFGEGSRLTVL.

The chain couples TRBV19 to TRBJ2-7; 7 bases are shared with TRBD1. CDR1 and CDR2 (germline): LNHDA, SQIVND (reference sequence). The trim removed 4 bases at V and 2 bases at J, leaving 11 bases unmatched. The CDR3 is made up of 16 amino acids. CDR3 residues: CASSTQGGQAPYEQYF. The CDR3 DNA reads TGTGCCAGTAGTACCCAGGGCGGACAGGCACCCTACGAGCAGTACTTC.

The count of this clone is one. The chain links TRBV7-9 to TRBJ2-3; D uncertain. Between the trimmed V and J ends, which lost 2 bases and 6 bases, there was a span of 6 bases. Germline V gene lookup returns CDR1 SEHNR and CDR2 FQNEAQ (reference sequence). The CDR3 is 12 residues long. CDR3 in amino acids: CASSLRDDTQYF. In nucleotides, the CDR3 is TGTGCCAGCAGCTTACGTGATGATACGCAGTATTTT.

The chain has TRBV9 and TRBJ1-3; D unresolved. Germline CDR1 is SGDLS and CDR2 is YYNGEE. There are 17 residues in the CDR3. V was pared by 0 bases and J by 0 bases, with 13 bases between. The chain's CDR3 is CASSVDSRGYSGNTIYF. The CDR3 DNA reads as TGTGCCAGCAGCGTAGATAGTAGAGGGTACTCTGGAAACACCATATATTTT. The full variable domain, with the rest looked up from reference TRBV9 and TRBJ1-3, is DSGVTQTPKHLITATGQRVTLRCSPRSGDLSVYWYQQSLDQGLQFLIQYYNGEERAKGNILERFSAQQFPDLHSELNLSSLELGDSALYFCASSVDSRGYSGNTIYFGEGSWLTVV.

V and J are TRBV7-9 and TRBJ1-4; 8 positions match TRBD1. The CDR3 contains 14 residues. In germline, CDR1 is SEHNR, CDR2 FQNEAQ (reference sequence). Trimming at V came to 1 base and at J to 6 bases, leaving 1 base not matched to a gene. The DNA of the CDR3 is TGTGCCAGCAGCTTAGGGACAGGGTATGAAAAACTGTTTTTT. It translates to CASSLGTGYEKLFF. Filled out from reference TRBV7-9 and TRBJ1-4, the complete variable domain reads DTGVSQNPRHKITKRGQNVTFRCDPISEHNRLYWYRQTLGQGPEFLTYFQNEAQLEKSRLLSDRFSAERPKGSFSTLEIQRTEQGDSAMYLCASSLGTGYEKLFFGSGTQLSVL.

In its sample, this clone was seen once. This chain uses TRBV29-1 with TRBJ1-1; TRBD1 is a possible D gene (5 bases). This CDR3 is 12 amino acids long. Germline assignment: CDR1 SQVTM and CDR2 ANQGSEA. V dropped 4 bases and J dropped 4 bases, with 10 bases sitting between them. CDR3 region: CSVARGTTEAFF. CDR3 DNA sequence: TGCAGCGTTGCACGGGGGACCACTGAAGCTTTCTTT.

The rearrangement links TRBV19 to TRBJ1-5; no clear D gene. The CDR3 contains 13 residues. In germline, CDR1 is LNHDA, CDR2 SQIVND (reference sequence). Deletions cut 4 bases from V and 5 bases from J, with 9 bases between. Here the CDR3 reads CASSTPGDQPQHF. DNA for the CDR3: TGTGCCAGTAGTACCCCGGGTGATCAGCCCCAGCATTTT.

This chain links TRBV4-1 with TRBJ1-4, with D maybe TRBD1 (6 bases). Trimming took 5 bases from V and 13 from J, leaving 17 bases between them. This CDR3 is 13 amino acids long. Looked up from germline, CDR1 is MGHRA and CDR2 is YSYEKL. The CDR3 DNA reads as TGCGCCAGCAGCGGACAGTCACCACCAGGACTGTTTTTT. This encodes CASSGQSPPGLFF.

V usage is TRBV30 and J usage is TRBJ2-1; 10 positions match TRBD2. Germline V gene data show CDR1 as GTSNPN and CDR2 as SVGIG (reference sequence). V trimming: 0 bases; J trimming: 7 bases; junction bases outside the gene matches: 6. CDR3 length: 15 residues. CDR3 in DNA: TGTGCCTGGAGTGTTGGAGCGGGAGGGCGTAATGAGCAGTTCTTC. It encodes CAWSVGAGGRNEQFF.

The chain uses TRBV18 and TRBJ1-5, with D uncertain. This CDR3 is 15 amino acids long. V was pared by 2 bases and J by 0 bases, with 8 bases between. The germline CDR1 and CDR2 sequences are KGHSH and LQKENI. CDR3 coding DNA: TGTGCCAGCTCACCAGGCCTGGGTAGCAATCAGCCCCAGCATTTT. Encoded protein: CASSPGLGSNQPQHF.

This clone has a single count. The chain uses TRBV30 and TRBJ2-7; 11 nucleotides agree with TRBD2. This CDR3 has 15 amino acids. From germline, CDR1 is GTSNPN and CDR2 SVGIG (reference sequence). Trimming cost V 8 bases and J 6 bases; bases outside gene matches: 15. CDR3 nucleotides: TGTGCCGGTGAGCTAGCGGGAGGTCTTAAGGCCGAGCAGTACTTC. Amino acids: CAGELAGGLKAEQYF.

V is TRBV19 and J is TRBJ1-2; 10 bases are a match to TRBD1. In germline, CDR1 is LNHDA, CDR2 SQIVND (reference sequence). CDR3 length equals 16 residues. Germline trimming cut 4 bases from V and 3 bases from J; bases unmatched to any gene: 8. In DNA form, the CDR3 reads TGTGCCAGTAGTACCCTACCGGGACAGGGGCACTATGGCTACACCTTC. It yields the protein CASSTLPGQGHYGYTF.

This chain connects TRBV28 to TRBJ2-2; possible D gene TRBD2, 5 bases. Trimming stripped 9 bases from V and 4 bases from J, with 15 bases between. This CDR3 spans 14 amino acids. The germline gives CDR1 MDHEN, CDR2 SYDVKM. The CDR3 DNA reads TGTGCCAGGCCCCGGGGAGTTCGCACCGGGGAGCTGTTTTTT. Protein sequence: CARPRGVRTGELFF.

This clone has only one observation. This sequence joins TRBV7-9 and TRBJ2-1; D ambiguous. The CDR3 is made up of 14 amino acids. V was trimmed by 7 bases and J by 3 bases, leaving 13 bases between them. The germline V gene encodes CDR1 SEHNR and CDR2 FQNEAQ (reference sequence). CDR3 nucleotides: TGTGCCAGCACCCAAAGAGGCCTCTACAATGAGCAGTTCTTC. Protein sequence: CASTQRGLYNEQFF.

V usage is TRBV7-3 and J usage is TRBJ2-2; D remains unclear. The CDR3 runs to 14 residues. Germline-derived CDR1 and CDR2 are SGHTA and FQGTGA. V was cut by 6 bases and J by 3 bases, with 11 bases left in between. In nucleotides, the CDR3 is TGTGCCAGCAGAAATCAAGTAGACACCGGGGAGCTGTTTTTT. Its translation is CASRNQVDTGELFF.

This chain connects TRBV7-2 to TRBJ1-1; D might be TRBD1 (6 bases). This CDR3 region has 14 residues. Germline CDR1 is SGHTA and CDR2 is FQGNSA. V gave up 3 bases and J gave up 10 bases, with 18 bases separating them. For the CDR3, the DNA is TGTGCCAGCAGCTTGTTCGGGGGCGGGTTGGGAGCTTTCTTT. It yields the protein CASSLFGGGLGAFF.

The CDR3 loop is CASSPGGAGAGDEQYF. CDR3 nucleotide sequence: TGTGCCAGCAGCCCCGGGGGGGCGGGAGCGGGGGACGAGCAGTACTTC. The chain joins TRBV5-4 to TRBJ2-7, with TRBD2 identical over 8 bases. J lost 5 bases, V lost 4 bases, and 14 bases had no gene match. The length of the CDR3 is 16 residues. Germline loops: CDR1 SGHNT, CDR2 YYREEE (reference sequence).